The 27 T cell receptor beta chains below all came from one sample that was sequenced in a study of blood T cell repertoires in COVID-19. Measured with immunoSEQ multiplex PCR; TCRdb has only the in-frame clones, and not every one. Of 35,000 to 50,000 clones detected, about 80% appear once; the ten largest clones hold 7.5% to 10%. The sample consisted of peripheral blood. These receptors originate from a man aged 70-80 years with active or convalescent COVID-19.

This chain joins TRBV5-6 and TRBJ1-4; D perhaps matches TRBD1 (5 bases). CDR3 size: 13 residues. With 4 bases removed from V and 4 bases from J, the gap between germline ends came to 8 bases. Germline lookup yields CDR1 SGHDT and CDR2 YYEEEE. CDR3 sequence: CASSRQFNEKLFF. CDR3 in DNA: TGTGCCAGCAGCCGACAGTTTAATGAAAAACTGTTTTTT.

The chain uses TRBV5-1 and TRBJ2-3, with D hard to call. This CDR3 is built from 14 residues. Germline CDR1 SGHRS, CDR2 YFSETQ. V shed 3 bases and J shed 3 bases, with 11 bases lying between them. In DNA form, the CDR3 reads TGCGCCAGCAGCTCCGCGGCGGAGACAGATACGCAGTATTTT. Residues: CASSSAAETDTQYF.

The rearrangement uses TRBV7-9 and TRBJ1-2; no reliable D call. The CDR3 loop spans 14 amino acids. CDR1 is SEHNR and CDR2 is FQNEAQ in the germline V gene (reference sequence). The V gene lost 1 base and the J gene lost 2 bases, with 8 bases spanning the gap. CDR3 bases: TGTGCCAGCAGCTTAGTTTCGGGGAACTATGGCTACACCTTC. This gives the protein CASSLVSGNYGYTF.

The rearrangement uses TRBV28 and TRBJ2-3; tentative D call: TRBD1 (5 bases). Germline loops: CDR1 MDHEN, CDR2 SYDVKM. V was clipped by 8 bases and J by 6 bases, with 18 bases between them. The CDR3 has 14 amino acids. CDR3 DNA: TGTGCCAGCCGTAGGGGCAGCCATCAGGATACGCAGTATTTT. Its translation: CASRRGSHQDTQYF.

This chain links TRBV6-5 with TRBJ1-5; D is unclear. The length of the CDR3 is 11 residues. Germline V gene data show CDR1 as MNHEY and CDR2 as SVGAGI. Trimming stripped 8 bases from V and 1 base from J, with 3 bases between. The DNA of the CDR3 is TGTGCCAGCGGCAGCAATCAGCCCCAGCATTTT. Translated: CASGSNQPQHF.

The rearrangement joins TRBV6-5 to TRBJ1-2; D unresolved. V was pared by 0 bases and J by 5 bases, with 10 bases between. Per germline, CDR1 MNHEY and CDR2 SVGAGI. CDR3 length equals 14 residues. In DNA form, the CDR3 reads TGTGCCAGCAGTTACTCTGTAGGAGAATATGGCTACACCTTC. Translating gives CASSYSVGEYGYTF.

Only one count was recorded for this clone. The gene calls are TRBV5-8 and TRBJ1-5; D is undetermined. There are 15 residues in the CDR3. Per the germline V gene, CDR1 is SGHTS and CDR2 is YDEGEE. The V end was cut by 4 bases, the J end by 5 bases, with 16 bases between. The CDR3 reads CASSPRGGGYQPQHF. The DNA for the CDR3 is TGTGCCAGCAGCCCGAGAGGCGGCGGGTATCAGCCCCAGCATTTT.

This chain connects TRBV18 to TRBJ2-5, with 9 positions matching TRBD2. The germline V gene encodes CDR1 KGHSH and CDR2 LQKENI. The CDR3 totals 16 residues. V lost 3 bases to trimming and J lost 5 bases; unmatched junction nucleotides: 10. The CDR3 region is CASSPSFAGGLETQYF. DNA of the CDR3: TGTGCCAGCTCACCGAGTTTCGCGGGGGGGCTGGAGACCCAGTACTTC.

The chain recombines TRBV28 with TRBJ1-2; D ambiguous. The CDR3 totals 12 residues. V lost 10 bases to trimming and J lost 0 bases, with 9 bases between them. Germline CDR1 MDHEN, CDR2 SYDVKM. CDR3 sequence: CATVLTNYGYTF. CDR3 DNA: TGTGCCACCGTACTGACTAACTATGGCTACACCTTC.

The chain carries TRBV5-1 and TRBJ2-5, with 11 positions matching TRBD1. Per the germline V gene, CDR1 is SGHRS and CDR2 is YFSETQ. V dropped 6 bases and J dropped 2; count of bases not matched to a gene: 9. CDR3 length: 16 amino acids. CDR3 loop: CASKLGTGGWQETQYF. Here the CDR3 DNA reads TGCGCCAGCAAATTAGGGACAGGGGGTTGGCAAGAGACCCAGTACTTC.

The chain couples TRBV28 to TRBJ1-2; a weak D match, TRBD1 (6 bases). CDR1 MDHEN and CDR2 SYDVKM come from the germline V gene. V shed 5 bases and J shed 2 bases, with 12 bases lying between them. There are 14 residues in the CDR3. The CDR3 sequence: CASSPQGTNYGYTF. CDR3 sequence (DNA): TGTGCCAGCAGTCCTCAGGGGACGAACTATGGCTACACCTTC.

The genes are TRBV28 and TRBJ1-2; D possibly corresponds to TRBD1 (6 bases). Deletions cut 5 bases from V and 8 bases from J, with 15 bases between. The CDR3 contains 13 residues. Germline V gene lookup returns CDR1 MDHEN and CDR2 SYDVKM. The DNA for the CDR3 is TGTGCCAGCAGTCTAATACAGGGTGGAGGCTACACCTTC. This encodes CASSLIQGGGYTF.

The chain joins TRBV3-1 (or the pseudogene TRBV3-2) to TRBJ1-5, with D hard to call. Germline CDR1 LGHDT, CDR2 YNNKEL (reference sequence). Trimming removed 4 bases from V and 4 bases from J, with 8 bases in between. The CDR3 spans 13 residues. CDR3 nucleotide sequence: TGTGCCAGCAGCCTTCAGATTAATCAGCCCCAGCATTTT. Its translation: CASSLQINQPQHF.

This chain links TRBV9 with TRBJ1-2; no definite D call. The CDR3 length is 12 residues. Germline V gene lookup returns CDR1 SGDLS and CDR2 YYNGEE. Trimming took off 5 bases at V and 2 bases at J, with 7 bases between the two ends. The CDR3 here is CASRPANYGYTF. Here the CDR3 DNA reads TGTGCCAGCAGACCAGCGAACTATGGCTACACCTTC.

The chain joins TRBV28 to TRBJ2-1, with 7 positions matching TRBD2. V lost 5 bases and J lost 2; bases outside the gene matches: 0. The CDR3 consists of 13 residues. Germline lookup yields CDR1 MDHEN and CDR2 SYDVKM. CDR3: CASSTSAYNEQFF. CDR3 in DNA: TGTGCCAGCAGTACTAGCGCCTACAATGAGCAGTTCTTC.

The gene calls are TRBV19 and TRBJ1-2; D might be TRBD1 (5 bases). This CDR3 spans 13 amino acids. V lost 5 bases and J lost 3, with 10 bases in between. Germline V lookup: CDR1 LNHDA, CDR2 SQIVND (reference sequence). In DNA form, the CDR3 reads TGTGCCAGTAGTGCAGGGCCAGACTATGGCTACACCTTC. Its protein is CASSAGPDYGYTF.

The chain employs TRBV7-9 and TRBJ1-3, with D possibly being TRBD1 (5 bases). Germline assignment: CDR1 SEHNR and CDR2 FQNEAQ (reference sequence). This CDR3 has 16 residues. Trimming took off 4 bases at V and 2 bases at J, with 15 bases between the two ends. Written as DNA, the CDR3 is TGTGCCAGCAGCTCCCAAGGGGTTCTCCCTGGAAACACCATATATTTT. It translates to CASSSQGVLPGNTIYF.

The CDR3 loop reads CASSRDRGSAQRNYGYTF. The CDR3 coding sequence is TGTGCCAGCAGTCGGGACAGGGGATCTGCCCAACGAAATTATGGCTACACCTTC. The chain has TRBV6-6 and TRBJ1-2; 10 bases align to TRBD1. The CDR3 has 18 amino acids. J gave up 5 bases and V 5 bases, and 17 bases lay outside the gene matches. Germline CDR1 is MNHNY and CDR2 is SVGAGI (reference sequence).

This clone was picked up one time. CDR3 DNA: TGTGCCTGGAGTGACAGGGGAAATGAGCAGTTCTTC. Protein: CAWSDRGNEQFF. The rearrangement joins TRBV30 to TRBJ2-1; TRBD1 aligns across 7 bases. The CDR3 is 12 residues long. CDR1 is GTSNPN and CDR2 is SVGIG in the germline V gene (reference sequence). With V trimmed by 1 base and J by 7 bases, 1 base remained unmatched.

This chain joins TRBV19 and TRBJ2-5, with TRBD2 matching over 11 bases. V lost 5 bases to trimming and J lost 4 bases; unmatched junction nucleotides: 6. In germline, CDR1 is LNHDA, CDR2 SQIVND (reference sequence). The CDR3 is 15 amino acids. CDR3 residues: CASSRIAGGRETQYF. In DNA form, the CDR3 reads TGTGCCAGTAGTCGGATAGCGGGGGGGCGAGAGACCCAGTACTTC. Full variable domain (outside the CDR3, taken from reference TRBV19 and TRBJ2-5): DGGITQSPKYLFRKEGQNVTLSCEQNLNHDAMYWYRQDPGQGLRLIYYSQIVNDFQKGDIAEGYSVSREKKESFPLTVTSAQKNPTAFYLCASSRIAGGRETQYFGPGTRLLVL.

This sequence joins TRBV2 and TRBJ2-2; 7 positions match TRBD1. This CDR3 region has 13 residues. After removal of 5 bases from V and 4 bases from J, the junction contained 1 base not matched to a gene. CDR1 is SNHLY and CDR2 is FYNNEI in the germline V gene. In DNA, the CDR3 is TGTGCCAGCAGTTACAGGGGCACCGGGGAGCTGTTTTTT. Amino acid sequence: CASSYRGTGELFF.

The rearrangement joins TRBV3-1 (or the pseudogene TRBV3-2) to TRBJ2-3; a weak D match, TRBD1 (6 bases). Germline CDR1 is LGHDT and CDR2 is YNNKEL (reference sequence). V was pared by 3 bases and J by 5 bases, with 21 bases between. The length of the CDR3 is 17 residues. The DNA for the CDR3 is TGTGCCAGCAGCCAGGGTAGTTTGGGGGCGGGCATAGATACGCAGTATTTT. Amino acid sequence: CASSQGSLGAGIDTQYF.

The chain is built from TRBV6-1 and TRBJ1-1; D remains ambiguous. Trimming removed 4 bases at V and 8 bases at J, with 14 bases between. The CDR3 has 13 amino acids. Germline loops: CDR1 MNHNS, CDR2 SASEGT. The CDR3 sequence: CASSGARELEAFF. For the CDR3, the DNA is TGTGCCAGCAGTGGAGCTCGCGAGTTAGAAGCTTTCTTT.

The chain recombines TRBV7-9 with TRBJ1-2; D call uncertain. The CDR3 is 14 residues long. V lost 2 bases and J 1 base, leaving 8 bases between the germline ends. CDR1 is SEHNR and CDR2 is FQNEAQ in the germline V gene (reference sequence). In DNA, the CDR3 is TGTGCCAGCAGCTTATCTATGAATAACTATGGCTACACCTTC. Protein: CASSLSMNNYGYTF.

The V gene is TRBV30, the J gene TRBJ1-2, with D uncertain. Per the germline V gene, CDR1 is GTSNPN and CDR2 is SVGIG (reference sequence). Trimming took off 0 bases at V and 4 bases at J, with 6 bases between the two ends. This CDR3 has 12 residues. For the CDR3, the DNA is TGTGCCTGGAGTGTACAAAGCTATGGCTACACCTTC. This sequence encodes CAWSVQSYGYTF.

This clone was recorded once. The rearrangement links TRBV5-1 to TRBJ1-1; 8 nucleotides align to TRBD1. Germline V gene sequence: CDR1 SGHRS, CDR2 YFSETQ. This CDR3 contains 14 residues. Losses at the gene ends were 0 bases for V and 10 bases for J; bases not matched to a gene: 8. CDR3 region: CASSLGDRGGVAFF. The CDR3, as DNA: TGCGCCAGCAGCTTGGGTGACAGGGGAGGTGTAGCTTTCTTT.

The chain is built from TRBV15 and TRBJ2-3, with D possibly being TRBD2 (6 bases). Germline CDR1 and CDR2: LNHNV and YYDKDF (reference sequence). The V and J ends lost 1 base and 2 bases respectively, with 13 bases between them. The CDR3 length is 16 residues. The DNA for the CDR3 is TGTGCCACCAGCAGAGTTGGAGGGACTTACACAGATACGCAGTATTTT. Translated, it gives CATSRVGGTYTDTQYF.